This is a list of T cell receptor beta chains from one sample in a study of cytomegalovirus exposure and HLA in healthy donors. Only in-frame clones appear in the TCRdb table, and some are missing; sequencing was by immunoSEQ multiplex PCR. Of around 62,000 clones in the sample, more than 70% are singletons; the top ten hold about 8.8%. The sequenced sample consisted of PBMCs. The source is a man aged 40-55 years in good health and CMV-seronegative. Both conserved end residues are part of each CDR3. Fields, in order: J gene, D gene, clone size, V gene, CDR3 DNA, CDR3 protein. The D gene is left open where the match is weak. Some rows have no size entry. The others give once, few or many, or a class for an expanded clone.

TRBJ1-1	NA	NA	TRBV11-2	TGTGCCAGCAGCCCCGCAGGATACACTGAAGCTTTCTTT	CASSPAGYTEAFF
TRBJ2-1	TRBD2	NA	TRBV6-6	TGTGCCAGCATTGAGGCTAGCGGGAGTCCGTTCGAGCAGTTCTTC	CASIEASGSPFEQFF
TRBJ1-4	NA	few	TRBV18	TGTGCCAGCTCACCATCCCATCAGGGTGCTAGTGAAAAACTGTTTTTT	CASSPSHQGASEKLFF
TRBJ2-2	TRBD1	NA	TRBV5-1	TGCGCCAGCAGCTTGGAGTGGACAGGGGTCACCGGGGAGCTGTTTTTT	CASSLEWTGVTGELFF
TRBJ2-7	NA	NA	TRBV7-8	TGTTCCAGCAGCTTAGGGCAGGCCTACGAGCAGTACTTC	CSSSLGQAYEQYF
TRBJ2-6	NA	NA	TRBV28	TGTGCCAGCAGTATTCTCTCTGGGGCCAACGTCCTGACTTTC	CASSILSGANVLTF
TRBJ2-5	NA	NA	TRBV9	TGTGCCAGCAGCGTAGACGCTAGAGAGGAGACCCAGTACTTC	CASSVDAREETQYF
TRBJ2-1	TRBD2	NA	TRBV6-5	TGTGCCAGCAGTCACTGGGAGACTAGCGGGAGTAATGAGCAGTTCTTC	CASSHWETSGSNEQFF
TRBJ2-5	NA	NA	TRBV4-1	TGCGCCAGCAGCCATCCGACAGGGAGGTTGGAGACCCAGTACTTC	CASSHPTGRLETQYF
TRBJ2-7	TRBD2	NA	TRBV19	TGTGCCAGTAGTATAGGGGGTGGACTAGCGGAAGCCGAGCAGTACTTC	CASSIGGGLAEAEQYF
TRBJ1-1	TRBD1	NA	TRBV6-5	TGTGCCAGCAGTGGCAGGGGGCTGAACACTGAAGCTTTCTTT	CASSGRGLNTEAFF
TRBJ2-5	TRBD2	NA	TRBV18	TGTGCCAGCTCACCAGTGGCCCTAGCGGGAGGGCCGGAGACCCAGTACTTC	CASSPVALAGGPETQYF
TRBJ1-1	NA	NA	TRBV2	TGTGCCAGCAGGGCATTGCTCCCTACTGAAGCTTTCTTT	CASRALLPTEAFF
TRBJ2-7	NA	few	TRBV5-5	TGTGCCAGCAGCCCTACCGACACCTACGAGCAGTACTTC	CASSPTDTYEQYF